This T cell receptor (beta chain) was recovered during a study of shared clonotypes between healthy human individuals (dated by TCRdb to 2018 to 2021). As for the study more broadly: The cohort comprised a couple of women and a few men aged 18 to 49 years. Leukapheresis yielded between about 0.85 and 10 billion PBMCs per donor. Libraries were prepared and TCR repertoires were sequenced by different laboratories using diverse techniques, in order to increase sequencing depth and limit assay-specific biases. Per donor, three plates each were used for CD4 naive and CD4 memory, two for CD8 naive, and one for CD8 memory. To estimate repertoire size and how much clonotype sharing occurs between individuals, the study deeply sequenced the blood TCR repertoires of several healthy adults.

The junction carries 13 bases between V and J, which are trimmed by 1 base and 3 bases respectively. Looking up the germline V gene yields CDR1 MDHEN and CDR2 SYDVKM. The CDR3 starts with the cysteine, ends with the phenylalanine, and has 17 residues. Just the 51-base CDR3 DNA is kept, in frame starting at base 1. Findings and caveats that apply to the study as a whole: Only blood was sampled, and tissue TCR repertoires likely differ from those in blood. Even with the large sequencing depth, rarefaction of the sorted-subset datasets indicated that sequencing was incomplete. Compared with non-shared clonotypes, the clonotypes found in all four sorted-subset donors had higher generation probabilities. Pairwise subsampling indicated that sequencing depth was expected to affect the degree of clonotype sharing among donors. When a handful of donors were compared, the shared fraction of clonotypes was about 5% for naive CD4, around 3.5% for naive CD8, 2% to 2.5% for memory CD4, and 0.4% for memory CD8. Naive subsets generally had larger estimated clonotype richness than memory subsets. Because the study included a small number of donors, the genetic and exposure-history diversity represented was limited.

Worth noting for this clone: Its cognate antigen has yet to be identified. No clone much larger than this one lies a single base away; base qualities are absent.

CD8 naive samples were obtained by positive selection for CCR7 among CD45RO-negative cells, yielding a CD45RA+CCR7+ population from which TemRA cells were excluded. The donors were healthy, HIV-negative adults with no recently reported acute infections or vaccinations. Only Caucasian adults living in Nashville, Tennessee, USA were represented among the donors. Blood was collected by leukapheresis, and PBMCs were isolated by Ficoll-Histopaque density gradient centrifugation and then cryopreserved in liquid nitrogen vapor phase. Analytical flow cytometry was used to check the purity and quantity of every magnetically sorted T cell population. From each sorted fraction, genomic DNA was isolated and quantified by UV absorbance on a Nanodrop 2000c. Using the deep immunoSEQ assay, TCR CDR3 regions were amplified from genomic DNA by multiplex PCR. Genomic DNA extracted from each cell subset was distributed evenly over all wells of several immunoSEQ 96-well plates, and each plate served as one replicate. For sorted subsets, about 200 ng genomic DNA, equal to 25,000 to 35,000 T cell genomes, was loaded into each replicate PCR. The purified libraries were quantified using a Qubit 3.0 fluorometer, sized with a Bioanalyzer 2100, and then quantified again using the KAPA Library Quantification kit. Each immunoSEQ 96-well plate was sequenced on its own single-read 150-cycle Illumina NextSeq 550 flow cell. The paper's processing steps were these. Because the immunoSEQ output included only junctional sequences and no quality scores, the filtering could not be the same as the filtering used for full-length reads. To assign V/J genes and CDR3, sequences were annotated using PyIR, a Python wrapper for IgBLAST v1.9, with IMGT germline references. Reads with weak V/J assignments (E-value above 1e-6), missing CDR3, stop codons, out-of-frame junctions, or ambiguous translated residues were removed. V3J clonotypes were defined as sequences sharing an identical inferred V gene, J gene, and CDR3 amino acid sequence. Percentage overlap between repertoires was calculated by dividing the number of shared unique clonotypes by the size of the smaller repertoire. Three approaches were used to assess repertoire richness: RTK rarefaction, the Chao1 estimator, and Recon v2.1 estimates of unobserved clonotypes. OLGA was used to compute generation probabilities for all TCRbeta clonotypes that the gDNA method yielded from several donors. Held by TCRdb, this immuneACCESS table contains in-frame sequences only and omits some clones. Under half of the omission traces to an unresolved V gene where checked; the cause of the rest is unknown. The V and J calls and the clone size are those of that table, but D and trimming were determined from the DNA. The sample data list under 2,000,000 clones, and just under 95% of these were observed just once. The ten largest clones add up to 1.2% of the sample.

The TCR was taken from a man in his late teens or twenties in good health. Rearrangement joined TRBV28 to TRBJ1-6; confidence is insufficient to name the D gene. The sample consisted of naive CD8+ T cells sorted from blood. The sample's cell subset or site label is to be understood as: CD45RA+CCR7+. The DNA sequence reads TGTGCCAGCAGTTTATATCGGGGAATGCGCTATAATTCACCCCTCCACTTT. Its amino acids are CASSLYRGMRYNSPLHF.